The sequence of this T cell receptor (beta chain) was determined in a study of Ad26.COV2.S vaccination and SARS-CoV-2 variants (dated by TCRdb to the early 2020s). Turning to the overall study: Donors in the vaccine arm were drawn from COV1001, a multicentre, randomized, double-blind, placebo-controlled phase I-IIa trial testing Ad26.COV2.S in healthy adults. Ad26.COV2.S was given intramuscularly at 5x10^10 or 1x10^11 viral particles, as a single shot or as two shots 56 days apart. TCRbeta repertoire sequencing served as the tool for gauging how specific and how broad the SARS-CoV-2-reactive T cell receptors were following Ad26.COV2.S vaccination. The TCR-sequenced set comprised approximately 32 samples: roughly 19 Ad26.COV2.S vaccine recipients, 5 placebo recipients and 8 SARS-CoV-2 convalescent individuals. Investigators remained blinded to trial group allocation during experiments and outcome assessment. Trial participants were randomized into five groups of five: low-dose or high-dose Ad26.COV2.S given once or twice, or placebo on both occasions.

Summary of the overall study and its limitations: Substantial breadth of spike-specific CD8+ and CD4+ T cell responses was reported after vaccination. Higher spike-specific TCR breadth was observed in Ad26.COV2.S recipients than in placebo recipients (P = 0.0014). The study was not powered for comparison of responses between vaccine doses or regimens. It was noted by the authors that total T cell responses may have been underestimated by the TCR breadth and depth analyses. Non-spike TCR breadth was comparable between vaccine and placebo recipients, consistent with the vaccine containing only spike.

There are a few counts of this clone. Its antigen has not been determined. The sample holds no much larger clone one base away, and base qualities are not on file. CDR1 and CDR2 are read off the germline V gene (reference sequence) as PRHDT and FYEKMQ. Deletion took 3 bases off V and 10 bases off J, with a span of 15 bases between the germline ends. Taken from cysteine to phenylalanine, the CDR3 has 13 residues. Left in the record is the CDR3 DNA by itself, 39 bases read in frame from the first base. TCRbeta CDR3 regions were sequenced with the immunoSEQ Assay. After extraction, genomic DNA underwent amplification by bias-controlled multiplex PCR, followed by high-throughput sequencing. In the paper's pipeline: To quantify the absolute abundance of each unique TCRbeta CDR3 region, sequences were collapsed and filtered. T cell fraction was estimated by normalizing TCRbeta template counts to usable DNA, with usable DNA measured through amplification of reference genes found in all nucleated cells. Repertoire TCRs were annotated as SARS-CoV-2-specific when V gene, CDR3 amino acid sequence and J gene were exactly matched to a known reactive TCR set. MIRA supplied the reference SARS-CoV-2 TCR set, which was filtered for enrichment in COVID-19-positive ImmuneCODE repertoires so that public or cross-reactive TCRs were removed. Drawing on the MIRA antigens, annotated TCRs were analysed further at the level of specific ORF or position within ORF. Breadth was defined as annotated unique rearrangements over total unique productive rearrangements; depth was the summed frequency of those rearrangements. Two-sided Wilcoxon rank-sum tests were applied when comparing TCR breadth between groups. TCRdb carries this immuneACCESS record with in-frame sequences only. Its versions omit some clonotypes, under half of them owing to an unresolved V gene in the studies checked, with the rest unexplained. V and J calls and clone size are as listed in that table; D and trimming were resolved from the DNA. The table for this sample lists some 300,000 clones; just under 85% of them were counted only once. The ten top clones hold 2% to 2.5% of the sample.

Taken with the paper, the label for treatment or condition translates to: roughly 20 received Ad26.COV2.S at low or high dose, single or two shots; roughly five received placebo; per-sample allocation not given. Repertoires of vaccine and placebo recipients were sequenced from samples collected on day 63 after the first injection. In Cohort 1b, about two dozen adults aged 18-55 years were enrolled at a single site in Boston, USA, between 29 July and 7 August 2020. Ad26.COV2.S was a replication-incompetent adenovirus type 26 vector that expressed a prefusion-stabilized SARS-CoV-2 spike protein derived from the original Wuhan strain.

The sequence was obtained from a person between 18 and 60 years old who received the Ad26.COV2.S COVID-19 vaccine or a placebo. Sequences were derived from peripheral blood, sampled in a trial of Ad26.COV2.S vaccine versus placebo. The chain joins TRBV13 to TRBJ1-2; the D gene is possibly TRBD1, with 5 bases matching. The DNA sequence is TGTGCCAGCAGCTTTGATGGGGCGGGGGACTACACCTTC. Translated, this is CASSFDGAGDYTF.